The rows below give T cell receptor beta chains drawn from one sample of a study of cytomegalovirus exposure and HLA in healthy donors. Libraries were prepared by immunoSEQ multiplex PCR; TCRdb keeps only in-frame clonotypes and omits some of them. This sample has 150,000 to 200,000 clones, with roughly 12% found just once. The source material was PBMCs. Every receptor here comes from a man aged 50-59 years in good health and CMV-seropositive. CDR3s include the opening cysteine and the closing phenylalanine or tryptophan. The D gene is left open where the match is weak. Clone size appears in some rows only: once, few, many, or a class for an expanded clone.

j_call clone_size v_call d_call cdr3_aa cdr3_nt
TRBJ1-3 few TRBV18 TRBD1 CASSPTPGTGGHRSGNTIYF TGTGCCAGCTCACCAACCCCCGGGACAGGGGGTCATCGCTCTGGAAACACCATATATTTT
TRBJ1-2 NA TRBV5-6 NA CASSFVPGGWDYGYTF TGTGCCAGCAGCTTTGTCCCGGGGGGGTGGGACTATGGCTACACCTTC
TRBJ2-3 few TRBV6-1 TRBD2 CASSQGVAGGPSDTQYF TGTGCCAGCAGTCAAGGGGTAGCGGGGGGGCCCTCAGATACGCAGTATTTT
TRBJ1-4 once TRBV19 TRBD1 CASSNRGTNEKLFF TGTGCCAGTAGTAACAGGGGGACTAATGAAAAACTGTTTTTT
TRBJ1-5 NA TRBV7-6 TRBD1 CASSSGQLINQPQHF TGTGCCAGCAGCTCGGGACAGCTAATTAATCAGCCCCAGCATTTT
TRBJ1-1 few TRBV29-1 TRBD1 CSVGQGAWGTEAFF TGCAGCGTTGGACAGGGGGCTTGGGGCACTGAAGCTTTCTTT
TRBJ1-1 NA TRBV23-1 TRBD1 CASSHQGQGDTEAFF TGCGCCAGCAGTCACCAAGGACAGGGGGACACTGAAGCTTTCTTT
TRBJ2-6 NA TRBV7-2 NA CASSLYGVGSGANVLTF TGTGCCAGCAGCTTATACGGAGTAGGCTCTGGGGCCAACGTCCTGACTTTC
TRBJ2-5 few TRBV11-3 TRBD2 CASSPRGLAVQETQYF TGTGCCAGCAGCCCCCGGGGACTAGCGGTCCAAGAGACCCAGTACTTC
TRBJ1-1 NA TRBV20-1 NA CSAPRGKAFF TGCAGTGCTCCACGGGGGAAAGCTTTCTTT